One T cell receptor (beta chain) is described in this entry. Its antigen remains unknown. The assay was immunoSEQ multiplex PCR, and TCRdb's table has in-frame clones only and misses some. The table includes about 690,000 clones, about 90% detected once. The record originates from a study of shared clonotypes between healthy human individuals. Study overall: Contributing individuals were a couple of females and three males aged 18 to 49. Every donor yielded three CD4 naive, three CD4 memory, two CD8 naive and one CD8 memory plate.

Germline lookup yields CDR1 SGHKS and CDR2 YYEKEE (reference sequence). Trimming took 1 base from V and 3 from J, leaving 14 bases between them. There are 15 residues in the CDR3. General study points: Depth of sequencing was expected to influence donor clonotype sharing. Richness estimates generally favored naive over memory subsets.

Sequencing was done on a sample of memory CD8+ T cells from PBMCs. Subset indicated: CD45RO+ cells pooled with CCR7-negative TemRA cells. This TCR came from a man between 18 and 29 years old in good health. Some clones in this sample may be carry-over from other donors' samples. V and J are TRBV5-5 and TRBJ2-7, with D perhaps TRBD1 (6 bases). This CDR3 reads CASSLSGVLVYEQYF. The CDR3 DNA is TGTGCCAGCAGCTTGTCAGGGGTCCTCGTCTACGAGCAGTACTTC.